These 21 T cell receptor beta chains were all obtained from the same sample, sequenced in a study of regulatory T cells in long-lasting Graves disease. Time point indicated: newly diagnosed GD, antithyroid drugs for less than 3 months. The TCR library used RNA extracted from PBMCs. Libraries of TCR beta came from iRepertoire HTBI primers plus Arm-PCR of CDR3 regions. TCRdb redid the calling of the multiplex PCR reads with MiXCR, one entry per CDR3 protein. The sample includes 550,000 to 650,000 distinct CDR3 sequences, about 16% of them seen just once. This sample was also put to use in a study of T cells in Graves' hyperthyroidism and ophthalmopathy.

Material: peripheral blood mononuclear cells (PBMCs), obtained at new diagnosis, from a patient treated with antithyroid drugs. The source of these receptors is a young man with Graves disease.

At least ten counts were recorded for this clonotype. This CDR3 reads CASSFDRNYGYTF. CDR3 sequence (DNA): TGCGCCAGCAGCTTTGACAGGAACTATGGCTACACCTTC. The V and J genes are TRBV5-1 and TRBJ1-2; D is possibly TRBD1 (6 bases). The germline gives CDR1 SGHRS, CDR2 YFSETQ. The CDR3 spans 13 residues. Trimming stripped 2 bases from V and 2 bases from J, with 7 bases between.

This clonotype has ten or more counts. The rearrangement joins TRBV10-3 to TRBJ2-5; TRBD1 aligns across 11 bases. This CDR3 comprises 15 residues. The V and J ends lost 6 bases and 5 bases, in that order; junction bases with no gene match: 8. Germline CDR1 and CDR2: ENHRY and SYGVKD. The CDR3 region is CAIRTGQGAMETQYF. In nucleotides, the CDR3 is TGTGCCATCAGGACCGGACAGGGGGCGATGGAGACCCAGTACTTC.

In this sample, this clonotype turned up many times. CDR3 sequence (DNA): TGTGCCAGCCCCGGGACAGGGCCTTACGAGCAGTACTTC. Translation: CASPGTGPYEQYF. The chain combines TRBV6-1 with TRBJ2-7; TRBD1 aligns across 9 bases. The V segment lost 8 bases and the J segment 4 bases; nucleotides outside the gene matches: 6. This CDR3 comprises 13 residues. Germline CDR1 is MNHNS and CDR2 is SASEGT.

This clonotype has ten or more counts. V usage is TRBV10-3 and J usage is TRBJ2-5, with TRBD1 matching over 10 bases. The CDR3 extends over 13 amino acids. Germline lookup yields CDR1 ENHRY and CDR2 SYGVKD. The trim removed 8 bases at V and 2 bases at J, leaving 2 bases unmatched. CDR3 bases: TGTGCCATCGGGACAGGGGATCAAGAGACCCAGTACTTC. Translated: CAIGTGDQETQYF.

In its sample, this clonotype was seen a few times. The rearrangement links TRBV4-1 to TRBJ1-2; D is unclear. CDR1 MGHRA and CDR2 YSYEKL come from the germline V gene. Trimming removed 0 bases at V and 4 bases at J, with 15 bases between. CDR3 length: 16 residues. This CDR3 reads CASSQDRRGIGYGYTF. The CDR3, as DNA: TGCGCCAGCAGCCAAGATCGACGGGGAATCGGCTATGGCTACACCTTC.

This clonotype was observed at least ten times. The V and J genes are TRBV27 and TRBJ2-5; D remains unclear. The CDR3 has 15 amino acids. Germline-derived CDR1 and CDR2 are MNHEY and SMNVEV (reference sequence). V lost 6 bases and J 4 bases, leaving 18 bases between the germline ends. The CDR3 DNA follows: TGTGCCAGCAGCACGCCCAGCGCTGGACGAGAGACCCAGTACTTC. Protein sequence: CASSTPSAGRETQYF.

The chain carries TRBV18 and TRBJ2-7, with D unclear. V gave up 3 bases and J gave up 3 bases, with 12 bases separating them. Germline V gene lookup returns CDR1 KGHSH and CDR2 LQKENI. The CDR3 has 14 residues. For the CDR3, the DNA is TGTGCCAGCTCACCGGAAGGAAAATACTACGAGCAGTACTTC. Translated, it gives CASSPEGKYYEQYF.

The rearrangement uses TRBV5-4 and TRBJ2-3; D is undetermined. The V gene's germline CDR1 is SGHNT and CDR2 YYREEE (reference sequence). Trimming left V 1 base short and J 1 base short, with 13 bases between. The CDR3 has 16 amino acids. This CDR3 reads CASSLWSDPRTDTQYF. The CDR3 bases are TGTGCCAGCAGCTTGTGGAGCGATCCTCGCACAGATACGCAGTATTTT.

This clonotype was recorded many times. This chain connects TRBV7-9 to TRBJ2-5, with D possibly matching TRBD1 (7 bases). The CDR3 has 14 residues. Looked up from germline, CDR1 is SEHNR and CDR2 is FQNEAQ (reference sequence). V gave up 3 bases and J gave up 4 bases, with 12 bases separating them. Here the CDR3 DNA reads TGTGCCAGCAGCTTTCAGGGGGGTCCAGAGACCCAGTACTTC. It specifies CASSFQGGPETQYF.

Regarding this clonotype: At one end the junction does not follow the germline gene, possibly because of a read error. The rearrangement joins TRBV12-3 or TRBV12-4 to TRBJ1-5, with 7 bases matching TRBD1. This CDR3 contains 16 residues. This chain's CDR3 is CAGSATGQLGNQPQHF. For the CDR3, the DNA is TGTGCCGGCAGCGCGACAGGGCAATTAGGCAATCAGCCCCAGCATTTT.

This clonotype was observed a few times. The chain couples TRBV20-1 to TRBJ1-2; D is ambiguous. The V gene lost 2 bases and the J gene lost 8 bases, with 21 bases spanning the gap. Germline loops: CDR1 DFQATT, CDR2 SNEGSKA (reference sequence). The CDR3 has 15 residues. CDR3 in amino acids: CSARTSSSSGGGYTF. CDR3 bases: TGCAGTGCTAGAACCTCTTCTTCGTCGGGCGGGGGCTACACCTTC.

In its sample, this clonotype was seen many times. This chain joins TRBV2 and TRBJ2-3; no firm D call. The CDR3 extends over 14 amino acids. The V end was cut by 9 bases, the J end by 0 bases, with 13 bases between. Germline CDR1 reads SNHLY; CDR2 reads FYNNEI. The CDR3 sequence: CASTDTFSTDTQYF. For the CDR3, the DNA is TGTGCCAGTACTGACACCTTTAGCACAGATACGCAGTATTTT.

The chain recombines TRBV29-1 with TRBJ2-1; 7 bases agree with TRBD2. Germline CDR1 reads SQVTM; CDR2 reads ANQGSEA. The CDR3 extends over 16 amino acids. Unmatched junction bases numbered 9, after V lost 3 bases and J lost 1 base. CDR3 sequence: CSVEPPSGTSYNEQFF. DNA of the CDR3: TGCAGCGTTGAGCCTCCCAGCGGGACGTCCTACAATGAGCAGTTCTTC.

This clonotype was observed at least ten times. The rearrangement links TRBV5-1 to TRBJ1-1, with a tentative D call TRBD1 (5 bases). There are 14 residues in the CDR3. Trimming shortened V by 4 bases and J by 0 bases, and 10 bases separated the two germline ends. Germline-derived CDR1 and CDR2 are SGHRS and YFSETQ. The CDR3 spells CASSRAGVNTEAFF. DNA for the CDR3: TGCGCCAGCAGCCGGGCGGGGGTGAACACTGAAGCTTTCTTT.

This clonotype was recorded a few times. The rearrangement joins TRBV14 to TRBJ2-3; possibly TRBD1 for D (5 bases). The CDR3 extends over 14 amino acids. Germline V gives CDR1 SGHDN, CDR2 FVKESK. The germline V and J ends were trimmed by 1 base and 5 bases, with 10 bases remaining between them. CDR3: CASSQVQGRDTQYF. The CDR3 DNA follows: TGTGCCAGCAGCCAAGTTCAGGGTCGAGATACGCAGTATTTT.

There are many counts of this clonotype. The chain links TRBV7-8 to TRBJ2-1; no definite D call. CDR3 length: 15 amino acids. Trimming stripped 5 bases from V and 9 bases from J, with 20 bases between. Germline-derived CDR1 and CDR2 are SGHVS and FQNEAQ. The CDR3 sequence is CASSRRRILGSEQFF. Here the CDR3 DNA reads TGTGCCAGCAGCCGAAGACGAATTCTGGGCTCTGAGCAGTTCTTC.

This clonotype was seen at least ten times. The CDR3 here is CASISTGDTEAFF. DNA of the CDR3: TGTGCCAGCATCTCAACGGGGGACACTGAAGCTTTCTTT. This chain joins TRBV28 and TRBJ1-1; D perhaps matches TRBD1 (5 bases). V was cut by 7 bases and J by 3 bases, with 12 bases left in between. The CDR3 runs to 13 residues. Germline V lookup: CDR1 MDHEN, CDR2 SYDVKM.

The sample holds many counts of this clonotype. The J gene is TRBJ2-7, the V gene TRBV19; D gene unclear. Trimming pared 7 bases from V and 3 bases from J, leaving 13 bases between. Germline values: CDR1 LNHDA, CDR2 SQIVND (reference sequence). This CDR3 is built from 13 residues. The CDR3 here is CASTPPDGYEQYF. CDR3 nucleotide sequence: TGTGCCAGTACCCCACCGGACGGCTACGAGCAGTACTTC.

V gene TRBV11-2 combines with J gene TRBJ1-6, with D unclear. V lost 4 bases, J lost 10 bases, and 8 bases lay in between. The CDR3 sequence is 12 residues long. Germline values: CDR1 SGHAT, CDR2 FQNNGV. The CDR3 region is CASSSVSSPLHF. CDR3 nucleotide sequence: TGTGCCAGCAGCTCCGTGTCGTCACCCCTCCACTTT.

The sample holds many counts of this clonotype. V usage is TRBV28 and J usage is TRBJ2-7; 12 positions agree with TRBD1. Trimming cost V 5 bases and J 6 bases; bases outside gene matches: 8. This CDR3 contains 15 residues. Germline V lookup: CDR1 MDHEN, CDR2 SYDVKM. In DNA, the CDR3 is TGTGCCAGCAGTACCCCGGGACAGGGGGCCTCCGAGCAGTACTTC. It translates to CASSTPGQGASEQYF.

V usage is TRBV10-3 and J usage is TRBJ1-1, with D possibly being TRBD1 (5 bases). The V end was cut by 3 bases, the J end by 7 bases, with 15 bases between. The CDR3 is 14 amino acids. Germline V gene sequence: CDR1 ENHRY, CDR2 SYGVKD. The CDR3 region is CAISDRDRINEAFF. CDR3 nucleotides: TGTGCCATCAGTGACCGTGACAGAATAAATGAAGCTTTCTTT.